This section outlines one TCR beta chain sequence together with its context. The antigen remains unidentified. From RNA transcripts, TCR beta CDR3 regions were amplified. Carried out on the TCR CDR3, a first-round RT-PCR used the HTBI primer set. TCRdb re-called the multiplex PCR reads with MiXCR, one entry per CDR3 protein. The data contain about 270,000 distinct CDR3 sequences, roughly 15% of them singletons. Disease duration under 2 months; hyperthyroidism patients were aged 18 to 65. Reasons for excluding patients were uncontrolled infection, other autoimmune disease, pregnancy or lactation. The data belong to a study of T cells in Graves' hyperthyroidism and ophthalmopathy. Findings and limits, study-wide: Ophthalmopathy onset followed model prediction by a median around six months. Appearing also in blood were most of the thyroid clonotypes expanded above 0.001.

Germline CDR1 is SGHDT and CDR2 is YYEEEE. The CDR3 has 14 amino acids. V was cut by 1 base and J by 4 bases, with 11 bases left in between. This TCR was sampled from a woman aged 45-65 years with Graves' hyperthyroidism that later progressed to Graves' ophthalmopathy. Material for sequencing was blood. The chain is built from TRBV5-6 and TRBJ1-2, with D maybe TRBD1 (5 bases). For the CDR3, the DNA is TGTGCCAGCAGCTTGCCCCTCGGGGGCTATGGCTACACCTTC. This gives the protein CASSLPLGGYGYTF.